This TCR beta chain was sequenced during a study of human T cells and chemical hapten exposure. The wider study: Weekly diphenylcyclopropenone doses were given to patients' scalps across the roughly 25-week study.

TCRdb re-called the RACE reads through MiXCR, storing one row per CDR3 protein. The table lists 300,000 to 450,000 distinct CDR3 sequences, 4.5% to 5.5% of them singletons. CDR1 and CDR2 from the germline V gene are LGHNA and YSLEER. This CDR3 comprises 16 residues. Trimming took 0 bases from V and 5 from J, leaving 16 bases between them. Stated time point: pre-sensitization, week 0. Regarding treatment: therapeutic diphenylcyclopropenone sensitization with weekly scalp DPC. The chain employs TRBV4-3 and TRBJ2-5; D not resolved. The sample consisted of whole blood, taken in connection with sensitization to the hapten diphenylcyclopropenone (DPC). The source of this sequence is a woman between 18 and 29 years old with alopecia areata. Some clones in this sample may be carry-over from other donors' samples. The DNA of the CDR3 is TGCGCCAGCAGCCAAGATTACAGCCTAGGCCGGGAGACCCAGTACTTC. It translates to CASSQDYSLGRETQYF.